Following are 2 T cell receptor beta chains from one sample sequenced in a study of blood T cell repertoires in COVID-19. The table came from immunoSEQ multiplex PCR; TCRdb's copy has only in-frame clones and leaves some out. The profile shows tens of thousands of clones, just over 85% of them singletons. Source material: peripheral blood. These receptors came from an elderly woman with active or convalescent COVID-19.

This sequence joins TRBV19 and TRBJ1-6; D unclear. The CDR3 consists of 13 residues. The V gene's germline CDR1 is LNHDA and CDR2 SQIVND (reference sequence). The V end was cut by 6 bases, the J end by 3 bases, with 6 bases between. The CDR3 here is CASSDNYNSPLHF. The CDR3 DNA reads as TGTGCCAGTAGCGACAACTATAATTCACCCCTCCACTTT.

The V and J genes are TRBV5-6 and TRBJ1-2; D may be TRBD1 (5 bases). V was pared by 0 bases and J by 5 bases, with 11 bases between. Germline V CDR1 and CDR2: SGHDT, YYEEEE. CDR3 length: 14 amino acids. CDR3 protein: CASSLVGRAYGYTF. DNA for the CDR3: TGTGCCAGCAGCTTGGTTGGCAGGGCTTATGGCTACACCTTC.